A selection of T cell receptor beta chains follows, all from one sample in a study of beta chain features in type 1 diabetes. The repertoire was sequenced with immunoSEQ multiplex PCR; TCRdb's copy has only in-frame clones and lacks some. The table lists 200,000 to 250,000 clones, 16% of them singletons, with about 0.092% in the top ten. The specimen was naive CD4+ T cells from blood. The source of these receptors is a man aged 25-45 years with type 1 diabetes. CDR3s include the opening cysteine and the closing phenylalanine or tryptophan. Fields, in order: D gene, V gene, J gene, clone size, CDR3 DNA, CDR3 protein. The D gene is left open where the match is weak. Clone size, where shown, is once, few, many, or a class for clones that have expanded.

>NA|TRBV18|TRBJ1-1|NA
TGTGCCAGCGGGTTTGGCCGGAACACTGAAGCTTTCTTT
CASGFGRNTEAFF
>TRBD1|TRBV5-1|TRBJ2-7|NA
TGCGCCAGCAGCTTGAGGGGACAGGGGCACCACGAGCAGTACTTC
CASSLRGQGHHEQYF
>TRBD2|TRBV27|TRBJ2-1|few
TGTGCCAGCAGCCGGTGGATAGCGGGAGAAGGCCATGAGCAGTTCTTC
CASSRWIAGEGHEQFF
>NA|TRBV28|TRBJ1-2|few
TGTGCCAGCAGCTTGCGAGGCTATGGCTACACCTTC
CASSLRGYGYTF
>NA|TRBV29-1|TRBJ2-3|few
TGCAGTAAGATGGGGGGTGTAACGCAGTATTTT
CSKMGGVTQYF
>TRBD2|TRBV11-2|TRBJ2-1|NA
TGTGCCAGCAGCTTAGACCCCCGGGGGGGCTTTGTGAATGAGCAGTTCTTC
CASSLDPRGGFVNEQFF
>NA|TRBV20-1|TRBJ1-5|NA
TGCAGTGCTAGAATCGGTCAGCCCCAGCATTTT
CSARIGQPQHF
>TRBD2|TRBV9|TRBJ2-1|few
TGTGCCAGCAGCGTAGGGACTAGCGGGAGGTCTTACAATGAGCAGTTCTTC
CASSVGTSGRSYNEQFF
>NA|TRBV14|TRBJ2-1|few
TGTGCCAGCAGCCAACCGAGGGGCACCTCCAGGAATGAGCAGTTCTTC
CASSQPRGTSRNEQFF
>TRBD2|TRBV19|TRBJ2-2|few
TGTGCCAGTAGTAGGCCTAGCGGGACGACCGGGGAGCTGTTTTTT
CASSRPSGTTGELFF
>NA|TRBV29-1|TRBJ2-5|NA
TGCAGCCACCTCCCCCCTAGCGTGAAGACCCAGTACTTC
CSHLPPSVKTQYF
>TRBD2|TRBV5-4|TRBJ2-5|few
TGTGCCAGCAGCCACCCTAGCGGGACTAAAGAGACCCAGTACTTC
CASSHPSGTKETQYF
>TRBD2|TRBV10-3|TRBJ2-7|NA
TGTGCCATCAGTGAGCTAGCGGGAGTCCTAGCCGAGCAGTACTTC
CAISELAGVLAEQYF
>NA|TRBV5-1|TRBJ2-5|few
TGCGCCAGCAGAGGACAGATTCAAGAGACCCAGTACTTC
CASRGQIQETQYF
>TRBD2|TRBV7-2|TRBJ2-1|few
TGTGCCAGCAGCTCGACTAGCCTTAGAGTCGGGGAGCAGTTCTTC
CASSSTSLRVGEQFF
>NA|TRBV29-1|TRBJ1-2|NA
TGCAGCGCCTGTACCGAAACCCACTACACCTTC
CSACTETHYTF
>NA|TRBV18|TRBJ2-7|few
TGTGCCAGCTCACCACGTCTTTTACTGGTGGAGGGATCGGGCGAGCAGTACTTC
CASSPRLLLVEGSGEQYF
>NA|TRBV4-2|TRBJ1-1|NA
TGTGCCAGCAGCCAAGAGGAGAACGCTAACACTGAAGCTTTCTTT
CASSQEENANTEAFF
>NA|TRBV9|TRBJ2-5|NA
TGTGCCAGCAGCGTAGGGGCAGCCTCCGAGACCCAGTACTTC
CASSVGAASETQYF
>NA|TRBV13|TRBJ1-5|few
TGTGCCAGCAGCTTAAACTGGGATCAGCCCCAGCATTTT
CASSLNWDQPQHF
>TRBD1|TRBV11-1|TRBJ2-7|few
TGTGCCAGCAGCGCCCGCCGAGGGGGACAGTCCTACGAGCAGTACTTC
CASSARRGGQSYEQYF
>TRBD2|TRBV7-2|TRBJ2-1|few
TGTGCCAGTACACGACTAGCGGGAGACTACAATGAGCAGTTCTTC
CASTRLAGDYNEQFF
>NA|TRBV7-9|TRBJ1-1|few
TGTGCCAGCAGCTTTTATCGAGGGAGGGTGGACACTGAAGCTTTCTTT
CASSFYRGRVDTEAFF
>TRBD1|TRBV28|TRBJ2-7|few
TGTGCCAGTCGGACAGGGGGACCCTCCTACGAGCAGTACTTC
CASRTGGPSYEQYF
>TRBD2|TRBV9|TRBJ2-3|few
TGTGCCAGCAGCAGAGGCCTAGCGGCAAGCACAGATACGCAGTATTTT
CASSRGLAASTDTQYF
>NA|TRBV7-9|TRBJ1-1|NA
TGTGCCAGCAGCGGAAGACGGCTGAACACTGAAGCTTTCTTT
CASSGRRLNTEAFF
>NA|TRBV5-1|TRBJ2-5|NA
TGCGCCAGCAGCTCCACCAACCAAGAGACCCAGTACTTC
CASSSTNQETQYF
>NA|TRBV30|TRBJ2-7|few
TGTGCCTGGACGCCCAGGGACTACGAGCAGTACTTC
CAWTPRDYEQYF
>NA|TRBV5-4|TRBJ2-3|few
TGTGCCAGCACCATCCCCACCGGTGATACGCAGTATTTT
CASTIPTGDTQYF
>NA|TRBV20-1|TRBJ1-2|few
TGCAGTGCTAGCCACTATGGCTACACCTTC
CSASHYGYTF
>NA|TRBV28|TRBJ2-3|few
TGTGCCAGCAGTAATCCCGAGGCGCAGTATTTT
CASSNPEAQYF
>NA|TRBV5-1|TRBJ2-2|NA
TGCGCCAGCAGCCCCCAGGGTTCCGGCACCGGGGAGCTGTTTTTT
CASSPQGSGTGELFF
>NA|TRBV2|TRBJ2-3|few
TGTGCCAGCAGCTATGGGACCCCCAGCGAGGATACGCAGTATTTT
CASSYGTPSEDTQYF
>NA|TRBV4-1|TRBJ1-4|NA
TGCGCCAGCAGCCAAGAAAGGGCAGGCCGAAATGAAAAACTGTTTTTT
CASSQERAGRNEKLFF
>NA|TRBV30|TRBJ2-1|few
TGTGCCTGGAGTTTGACCTACAATGAGCAGTTCTTC
CAWSLTYNEQFF
>NA|TRBV30|TRBJ2-5|few
TGTGCCTGGAGTCCCGGGACGGAGACCCAGTACTTC
CAWSPGTETQYF
>NA|TRBV7-9|TRBJ2-7|NA
TGTGCCAGCAGCTTATTGGGTAAAGACTACGAGCAGTACTTC
CASSLLGKDYEQYF
>NA|TRBV11-2|TRBJ2-1|NA
TGTGCCAGCAGCCCCGACCCCTACAATGAGCAGTTCTTC
CASSPDPYNEQFF